Listed here are 25 T cell receptor beta chains from one sample, sequenced in a study of identifying expanded T cells in peripheral blood. The protocol was immunoSEQ multiplex PCR, while the TCRdb copy is restricted to in-frame clones and leaves out a portion. Among around 57,000 clones listed, around 87% were seen once. The sequenced sample was blood. The receptors were gathered from a person between 18 and 75 years old in good health.

This clone showed up just once. The chain couples TRBV27 to TRBJ2-1, with D possibly being TRBD2 (6 bases). The CDR3 is made up of 12 amino acids. CDR1 is MNHEY, CDR2 SMNVEV, per germline (reference sequence). Trimming removed 3 bases from V and 13 bases from J, with 13 bases in between. Here the CDR3 reads CASSFGGVEQFF. The CDR3 coding sequence is TGTGCCAGCAGTTTTGGAGGGGTGGAACAGTTCTTC.

The J gene is TRBJ2-7, the V gene TRBV5-1; 7 bases are a match to TRBD1. CDR3 length: 13 residues. V shed 1 base, J shed 5 bases, and the junction held 3 bases outside the gene matches. Germline V gene sequence: CDR1 SGHRS, CDR2 YFSETQ. The CDR3 DNA sequence: TGCGCCAGCAGCTTGCTACAGGGGCACGAGCAGTACTTC. This sequence encodes CASSLLQGHEQYF.

The gene calls are TRBV10-3 and TRBJ2-2; 10 bases are a match to TRBD1. From germline, CDR1 is ENHRY and CDR2 SYGVKD. This CDR3 is built from 14 residues. With 2 bases clipped from V and 6 bases from J, the junction kept 0 bases outside the gene matches. In DNA, the CDR3 is TGTGCCATCAGTGAGGGACAGGGGGCCGGGGAGCTGTTTTTT. Residues: CAISEGQGAGELFF.

The V and J genes are TRBV15 and TRBJ1-5; no reliable D call. Per the germline V gene, CDR1 is LNHNV and CDR2 is YYDKDF (reference sequence). CDR3 length: 14 amino acids. The ends were cut back, 0 bases at V and 0 bases at J, with 3 bases in the middle. CDR3 sequence reads: CATSRDGSNQPQHF. CDR3 DNA sequence: TGTGCCACCAGCAGAGATGGTAGCAATCAGCCCCAGCATTTT.

The chain uses TRBV7-8 and TRBJ2-1, with unresolved D. V was shortened by 6 bases and J by 0 bases, with 9 bases between the two germline ends. The CDR3 has 14 amino acids. Germline assignment: CDR1 SGHVS and CDR2 FQNEAQ. The CDR3 DNA follows: TGTGCCAGCAGGCCCCACAGCTCCTACAATGAGCAGTTCTTC. Its protein product is CASRPHSSYNEQFF.

V and J are TRBV7-2 and TRBJ2-1, with 13 bases matching TRBD2. The V gene's germline CDR1 is SGHTA and CDR2 FQGNSA. The CDR3 contains 18 residues. The trim removed 1 base at V and 6 bases at J, leaving 9 bases unmatched. The CDR3: CASSLEVLAGGPFNEQFF. Written as DNA, the CDR3 is TGTGCCAGCAGCTTAGAAGTACTAGCGGGGGGGCCTTTCAATGAGCAGTTCTTC.

This chain uses TRBV9 with TRBJ1-2, with 8 bases identical to TRBD1. The length of the CDR3 is 15 residues. The junction had 3 bases not matched to a gene; V was cut back by 1 base and J by 1 base. Germline CDR1 SGDLS, CDR2 YYNGEE. The CDR3 coding sequence is TGTGCCAGCAGCGTATCAGGGGGCGATAACTATGGCTACACCTTC. This translates into CASSVSGGDNYGYTF.

The chain employs TRBV6-6 and TRBJ1-2; unclear D gene. Deletions cut 10 bases from V and 5 bases from J, with 20 bases between. In germline, CDR1 is MNHNY, CDR2 SVGAGI (reference sequence). The CDR3 contains 14 residues. The CDR3 region is CATLSLEFFYGYTF. In DNA, the CDR3 is TGTGCCACGCTCTCATTAGAGTTCTTTTATGGCTACACCTTC.

CDR3: CASTSDSSYNEQFF. In nucleotides, the CDR3 is TGCGCCAGCACTAGCGACAGCTCCTACAATGAGCAGTTCTTC. The chain uses TRBV5-1 and TRBJ2-1, with a tentative D call TRBD2 (6 bases). The CDR3 has 14 amino acids. Germline CDR1 is SGHRS and CDR2 is YFSETQ. Trimming removed 6 bases from V and 0 bases from J, with 10 bases in between.

The gene calls are TRBV7-9 and TRBJ2-1, with TRBD2 identical over 7 bases. Per germline, CDR1 SEHNR and CDR2 FQNEAQ (reference sequence). J lost 9 bases, V lost 8 bases, and 10 bases had no gene match. This CDR3 region has 13 residues. CDR3 bases: TGTGCCAGCTCAGAGCAGCGGGACGGTGAGCAGTTCTTC. Protein product: CASSEQRDGEQFF.

The chain joins TRBV27 to TRBJ1-1, with a tentative D call TRBD1 (6 bases). V was cut by 1 base and J by 4 bases, with 13 bases left in between. The CDR3 has 15 residues. CDR1 and CDR2 from the germline V gene are MNHEY and SMNVEV (reference sequence). The CDR3 DNA reads as TGTGCCAGCAGTTTATTGGGGGCTCAGGGCACTGAAGCTTTCTTT. As protein: CASSLLGAQGTEAFF.

The chain couples TRBV5-4 to TRBJ2-2; TRBD2 matches 7 bases. J gave up 5 bases and V 0 bases, and 7 bases lay outside the gene matches. This CDR3 is 16 amino acids long. CDR1 is SGHNT and CDR2 is YYREEE in the germline V gene (reference sequence). CDR3 in DNA: TGTGCCAGCAGCTTGGCCCCAGGAGCGGGAACCGGGGAGCTGTTTTTT. Its translation: CASSLAPGAGTGELFF.

V gene TRBV14 combines with J gene TRBJ2-7; 8 nucleotides agree with TRBD2. The CDR3 covers 18 residues. V was clipped by 0 bases and J by 4 bases; unmatched bases: 14. Germline loops: CDR1 SGHDN, CDR2 FVKESK. This CDR3 reads CASSQEWRAGDLVYEQYF. In DNA form, the CDR3 reads TGTGCCAGCAGCCAAGAATGGAGAGCGGGGGATCTGGTTTACGAGCAGTACTTC.

This chain links TRBV7-9 with TRBJ2-1; 13 nucleotides agree with TRBD2. Germline V gene sequence: CDR1 SEHNR, CDR2 FQNEAQ (reference sequence). The CDR3 covers 16 residues. V dropped 5 bases and J dropped 5; count of bases not matched to a gene: 6. The CDR3 sequence: CASSTTSGRYDNEQFF. CDR3 coding DNA: TGTGCCAGCAGCACGACTAGCGGGAGGTATGACAATGAGCAGTTCTTC.

J is TRBJ1-2 and V is TRBV11-2, with 7 bases aligning to TRBD1. Germline V gene data show CDR1 as SGHAT and CDR2 as FQNNGV. This CDR3 comprises 14 residues. V was clipped by 5 bases and J by 6 bases; unmatched bases: 9. The CDR3, as DNA: TGTGCCAGCAGCCTCATCCAAACAGGGGATGGCTACACCTTC. Translated, it gives CASSLIQTGDGYTF.

This chain connects TRBV19 to TRBJ1-5, with D unresolved. Trimming stripped 2 bases from V and 0 bases from J, with 8 bases between. This CDR3 has 15 amino acids. Germline CDR1 and CDR2: LNHDA and SQIVND (reference sequence). The CDR3 coding sequence is TGTGCCAGTAGTATACCGGACGATAGCAATCAGCCCCAGCATTTT. Protein product: CASSIPDDSNQPQHF. The variable domain in full, completed from reference TRBV19 and TRBJ1-5, reads DGGITQSPKYLFRKEGQNVTLSCEQNLNHDAMYWYRQDPGQGLRLIYYSQIVNDFQKGDIAEGYSVSREKKESFPLTVTSAQKNPTAFYLCASSIPDDSNQPQHFGDGTRLSIL.

Of note for this clone: The junction departs from germline at one end; a sequencing error may be responsible. The genes are TRBV5-1 and TRBJ2-4; D possibly matches TRBD1 or TRBD2 (5 bases each). This CDR3 comprises 10 residues. The germline V gene has CDR1 SGHRS and CDR2 YFSETQ. The CDR3, as DNA: TGCGCCAGCAGCAAAGACAGTAGGAGGTTC. This translates into CASSKDSRRF. Using reference TRBV5-1 and TRBJ2-4 for the parts outside the CDR3, the full variable domain is KAGVTQTPRYLIKTRGQQVTLSCSPISGHRSVSWYQQTPGQGLQFLFEYFSETQRNKGNFPGRFSGRQFSNSRSEMNVSTLELGDSALYLCASSKDSRRFGAGTRLSVL.

The chain carries TRBV28 and TRBJ2-1; D may be TRBD1 (6 bases). Between the trimmed V and J ends, which lost 6 bases and 6 bases, there was a span of 15 bases. This CDR3 is built from 14 residues. Germline-derived CDR1 and CDR2 are MDHEN and SYDVKM. The CDR3 sequence is CASSRGGARNEQFF. The CDR3 nucleotides are TGTGCCAGCAGCAGAGGGGGAGCTCGCAATGAGCAGTTCTTC. The variable domain in full, completed from reference TRBV28 and TRBJ2-1, reads DVKVTQSSRYLVKRTGEKVFLECVQDMDHENMFWYRQDPGLGLRLIYFSYDVKMKEKGDIPEGYSVSREKKERFSLILESASTNQTSMYLCASSRGGARNEQFFGPGTRLTVL.

This chain links TRBV27 with TRBJ2-7, with a tentative D call TRBD1 (6 bases). This CDR3 has 13 residues. Germline V lookup: CDR1 MNHEY, CDR2 SMNVEV (reference sequence). Between the trimmed V and J ends, which lost 8 bases and 0 bases, there was a span of 11 bases. DNA of the CDR3: TGTGCCAGCCAGGGGCCCAACTCCTACGAGCAGTACTTC. This sequence encodes CASQGPNSYEQYF.

For the CDR3, the DNA is TGTGCCAGCAGCTTAGAGGAGTCGGACAGACCAGATACGCAGTATTTT. Its translation is CASSLEESDRPDTQYF. This chain connects TRBV7-9 to TRBJ2-3; TRBD1 might be the D (6 bases). The CDR3 runs 16 residues. With 1 base removed from V and 4 bases from J, the gap between germline ends came to 15 bases. Germline-derived CDR1 and CDR2 are SEHNR and FQNEAQ (reference sequence).

This chain links TRBV28 with TRBJ1-2; D is uncertain. Trimming left V 7 bases short and J 6 bases short, with 15 bases between. The V gene's germline CDR1 is MDHEN and CDR2 SYDVKM. The length of the CDR3 is 13 residues. CDR3 sequence (DNA): TGTGCCAGCACCATTCAGGATTTCGATGGCTACACCTTC. Encoded protein: CASTIQDFDGYTF.

This sequence joins TRBV19 and TRBJ1-1, with D maybe TRBD1 (5 bases). Germline CDR1 reads LNHDA; CDR2 reads SQIVND (reference sequence). V shed 8 bases and J shed 4 bases, with 17 bases lying between them. CDR3 length: 14 residues. CDR3 residues: CASGLGARGTEAFF. CDR3 nucleotides: TGTGCCAGTGGCCTTGGGGCGCGAGGCACTGAAGCTTTCTTT.

The V gene is TRBV7-8, the J gene TRBJ2-5, with TRBD1 matching over 7 bases. Germline CDR1 and CDR2: SGHVS and FQNEAQ. This CDR3 contains 13 residues. Trimming cost V 5 bases and J 4 bases; bases outside gene matches: 4. The CDR3 region has the DNA TGTGCCAGCAGCAGAGGGGGCCCAGAGACCCAGTACTTC. Translating it yields CASSRGGPETQYF.

This sequence joins TRBV2 and TRBJ1-6; 9 bases fit TRBD1. This CDR3 contains 15 residues. In germline, CDR1 is SNHLY, CDR2 FYNNEI. The trim removed 6 bases at V and 11 bases at J, leaving 11 bases unmatched. This chain's CDR3 is CASSDMDRGGAPLHF. CDR3 DNA: TGTGCCAGCAGCGACATGGACAGGGGAGGGGCACCCCTCCACTTT.

The chain's CDR3 is CASSPPGEREQYF. The CDR3, as DNA: TGCGCCAGCAGCCCCCCGGGAGAACGCGAGCAGTACTTC. This chain connects TRBV4-1 to TRBJ2-7; D is perhaps TRBD2 (6 bases). This CDR3 spans 13 amino acids. Germline-derived CDR1 and CDR2 are MGHRA and YSYEKL. Trimming took off 4 bases at V and 6 bases at J, with 13 bases between the two ends.